This T cell receptor beta chain was captured by sequencing in a study of cytotoxic CD8 clonotypes in ibrutinib-treated CLL. Produced via immunoSEQ multiplex PCR; TCRdb's table is partial and in-frame only. This table has tens of thousands of clones, approximately 68% appearing once. This CDR3 is built from 14 residues. The gene calls are TRBV7-5 and TRBJ1-6. TRBV7-5 is marked as a pseudogene. Source: PBMCs, taken after 24 months of ibrutinib treatment. This TCR came from a human donor with chronic lymphocytic leukemia. The CDR3 here is CARSGIGGVSPLHF. In nucleotides, the CDR3 is TGTGCCAGAAGCGGAATAGGTGGGGTTTCACCCCTCCACTTT.